Detailed here is one T cell receptor (beta chain). This sample is part of a study of blood T cell repertoires in COVID-19. The CDR3 length is 14 residues. Per the germline V gene, CDR1 is PRHDT and CDR2 is FYEKMQ (reference sequence). V was pared by 5 bases and J by 7 bases, with 8 bases of the junction left unmatched. Profiled with immunoSEQ multiplex PCR; TCRdb holds only in-frame clones, not every one. The sample records around 320,000 clones, roughly nine tenths being singletons. V and J are TRBV13 and TRBJ1-1; TRBD1 matches at 9 bases. The TCR sequence derives from a woman aged 30 to 39 who had been exposed to COVID-19. Material for sequencing was PBMCs or T cells enriched from blood (not recorded which). The CDR3: CASSADRGEDEAFF. In nucleotides, the CDR3 is TGTGCCAGCAGCGCAGACAGGGGGGAGGATGAAGCTTTCTTT.